These 12 T cell receptor beta chains share one sample of origin, sequenced in a study of regulatory T cells in long-lasting Graves disease. The time point was: newly diagnosed GD, antithyroid drugs for less than 3 months. Preparation of the TCR library used RNA extracted from PBMCs. In building TCR beta libraries, iRepertoire HTBI primers were used together with Arm-PCR of CDR3 regions. From the multiplex PCR reads, TCRdb called clonotypes with MiXCR, one entry per CDR3 protein. Of 350,000 to 400,000 distinct CDR3 sequences in the sample, roughly 16% were seen once. The starting material was peripheral blood mononuclear cells (PBMCs), obtained at new diagnosis, from a patient treated with antithyroid drugs. The receptors come from a female donor with Graves disease.

This clonotype was counted many times. This chain connects TRBV7-3 to TRBJ2-3; D is perhaps TRBD2 (6 bases). V was trimmed by 5 bases and J by 0 bases, leaving 9 bases between them. CDR3 length equals 14 residues. Germline V gives CDR1 SGHTA, CDR2 FQGTGA. CDR3 protein: CASSLGLSTDTQYF. CDR3 nucleotide sequence: TGTGCCAGCAGCCTGGGACTCAGCACAGATACGCAGTATTTT.

The rearrangement links TRBV9 to TRBJ1-4; 9 bases map to TRBD1. CDR3 size: 14 residues. Germline CDR1 and CDR2: SGDLS and YYNGEE. V lost 3 bases to trimming and J lost 7 bases; unmatched junction nucleotides: 4. CDR3 coding DNA: TGTGCCAGCAGCGACGGGACAGGGACTGAAAAACTGTTTTTT. Translated, it gives CASSDGTGTEKLFF.

In its sample, this clonotype was seen many times. This chain connects TRBV12-5 to TRBJ2-7; D unclear. This CDR3 is 14 amino acids long. V lost 2 bases to trimming and J lost 2 bases, with 10 bases between them. In germline, CDR1 is LGHNT, CDR2 FRNRAP. The CDR3 DNA reads as TGTGCTAGTGGTTTGTACGGGTCCGCCTACGAGCAGTACTTC. It codes for CASGLYGSAYEQYF.

There are many counts of this clonotype. V usage is TRBV10-3 and J usage is TRBJ2-3; D is perhaps TRBD2 (6 bases). V shed 11 bases and J shed 2 bases, with 23 bases lying between them. Germline V gene sequence: CDR1 ENHRY, CDR2 SYGVKD. The length of the CDR3 is 16 residues. The CDR3 sequence is CAVRDLVGGLTDTQYF. CDR3 coding DNA: TGTGCCGTCCGAGACCTCGTCGGGGGTCTCACAGATACGCAGTATTTT.

This clonotype was seen at least ten times. This rearrangement joins TRBV12-3 or TRBV12-4 to TRBJ2-7; TRBD2 matches 11 bases. The CDR3 runs to 19 residues. After removal of 4 bases from V and 2 bases from J, the junction contained 16 bases not matched to a gene. This chain's CDR3 is CASSSNTISGTSGPYEQYF. The CDR3 nucleotides are TGTGCCAGCAGTTCGAACACCATTTCCGGGACTAGCGGCCCCTACGAGCAGTACTTC.

This clonotype was counted ten times or more. V gene TRBV5-4 combines with J gene TRBJ2-3, with D possibly being TRBD2 (7 bases). In germline, CDR1 is SGHNT, CDR2 YYREEE (reference sequence). CDR3 length: 16 amino acids. Trimming took off 0 bases at V and 2 bases at J, with 13 bases between the two ends. The CDR3 reads CASSLGGGAVTDTQYF. The CDR3 coding sequence is TGTGCCAGCAGCTTGGGAGGGGGGGCCGTCACAGATACGCAGTATTTT.

This clonotype was picked up one time. The CDR3 ends on some other residue instead of the conserved phenylalanine or tryptophan, so this is likely a read error. The chain links TRBV12-3 or TRBV12-4 to TRBJ1-3; possibly TRBD1 for D (5 bases). The V end lost 8 bases, the J end lost 9 bases, and 11 bases lay between the germline ends. This CDR3 is 11 amino acids long. Here the CDR3 DNA reads TGTGCCAGCGGGTTAGGGGCCACCATATATTCT. It is translated as CASGLGATIYS.

The V and J genes are TRBV4-1 and TRBJ1-1; TRBD1 matches 12 bases. Germline loops: CDR1 MGHRA, CDR2 YSYEKL. The CDR3 length is 18 residues. V shed 3 bases and J 3 bases; nucleotides not matched to a gene: 11. Written as DNA, the CDR3 is TGCGCCAGCAGCCATACCCCGGGACAGGGGGCTTCTGACACTGAAGCTTTCTTT. It codes for CASSHTPGQGASDTEAFF.

In its sample, this clonotype was seen many times. CDR3 in amino acids: CATSEQDRVQPQHF. In DNA form, the CDR3 reads TGTGCCACCAGTGAACAGGACAGGGTTCAGCCCCAGCATTTT. The chain has TRBV24-1 and TRBJ1-5; TRBD1 agrees at 8 bases. Germline trimming cut 4 bases from V and 6 bases from J; bases unmatched to any gene: 4. The germline gives CDR1 KGHDR, CDR2 SFDVKD. CDR3 length: 14 amino acids.

At least ten counts were recorded for this clonotype. This rearrangement joins TRBV9 to TRBJ2-7, with TRBD1 matching over 9 bases. Per the germline V gene, CDR1 is SGDLS and CDR2 is YYNGEE. The CDR3 totals 14 residues. With V trimmed by 4 bases and J by 4 bases, 6 bases remained unmatched. The CDR3 region is CASSTGTGKYEQYF. CDR3 nucleotide sequence: TGTGCCAGCAGCACTGGGACAGGGAAGTACGAGCAGTACTTC.

This clonotype was seen only a few times. The chain links TRBV27 to TRBJ1-6; D gene ambiguous. V was cut by 6 bases and J by 11 bases, with 17 bases left in between. The length of the CDR3 is 14 residues. Germline values: CDR1 MNHEY, CDR2 SMNVEV (reference sequence). The CDR3 DNA reads as TGTGCCAGCAGCTTAGGTGGGATTTGGACACCCCTCCACTTT. Translating it yields CASSLGGIWTPLHF.

The chain combines TRBV7-6 with TRBJ2-5; 9 bases map to TRBD2. CDR3 length: 15 amino acids. After removal of 7 bases from V and 4 bases from J, the junction contained 10 bases not matched to a gene. Germline CDR1 is SGHVS and CDR2 is FNYEAQ. CDR3 sequence reads: CASTRAGGGLETQYF. DNA of the CDR3: TGTGCCAGCACCCGAGCGGGGGGCGGGCTAGAGACCCAGTACTTC.